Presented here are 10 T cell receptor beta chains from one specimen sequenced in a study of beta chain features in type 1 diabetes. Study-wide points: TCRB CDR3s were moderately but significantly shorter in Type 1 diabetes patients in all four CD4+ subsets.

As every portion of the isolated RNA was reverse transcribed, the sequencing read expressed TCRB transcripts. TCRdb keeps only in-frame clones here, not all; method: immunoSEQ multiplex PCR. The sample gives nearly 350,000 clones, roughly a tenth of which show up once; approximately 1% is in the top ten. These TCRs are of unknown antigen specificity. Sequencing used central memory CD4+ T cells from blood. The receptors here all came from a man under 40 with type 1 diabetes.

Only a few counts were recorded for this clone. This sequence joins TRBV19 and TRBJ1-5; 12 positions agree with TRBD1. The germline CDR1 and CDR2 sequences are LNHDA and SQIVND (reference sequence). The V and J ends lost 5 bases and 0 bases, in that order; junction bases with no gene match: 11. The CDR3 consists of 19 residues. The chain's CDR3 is CASSLGQGAMAYSNQPQHF. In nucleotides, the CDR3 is TGTGCCAGTAGTCTGGGACAGGGGGCAATGGCGTATAGCAATCAGCCCCAGCATTTT.

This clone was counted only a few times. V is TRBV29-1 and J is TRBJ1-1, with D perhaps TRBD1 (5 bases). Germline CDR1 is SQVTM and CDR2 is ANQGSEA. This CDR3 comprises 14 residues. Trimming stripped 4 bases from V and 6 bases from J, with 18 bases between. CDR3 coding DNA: TGCAGCGTTGCGGGGGACCCTAAAAGCCCTGAAGCTTTCTTT. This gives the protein CSVAGDPKSPEAFF.

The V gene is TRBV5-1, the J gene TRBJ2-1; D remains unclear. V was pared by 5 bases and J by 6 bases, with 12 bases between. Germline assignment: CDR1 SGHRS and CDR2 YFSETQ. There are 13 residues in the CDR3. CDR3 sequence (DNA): TGCGCCAGCAGAGGGCAGGACGGCAATGAGCAGTTCTTC. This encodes CASRGQDGNEQFF.

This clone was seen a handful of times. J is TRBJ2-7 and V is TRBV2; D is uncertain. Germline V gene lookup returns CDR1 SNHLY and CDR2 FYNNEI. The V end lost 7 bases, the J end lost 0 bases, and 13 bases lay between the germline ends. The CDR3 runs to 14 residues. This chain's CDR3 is CASNQAVSSYEQYF. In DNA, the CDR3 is TGTGCCAGCAATCAAGCTGTTAGCTCCTACGAGCAGTACTTC.

Here the CDR3 DNA reads TGTGCCAGCAGTCGGACGGGTGGCACCGGGGAGCTGTTTTTT. This translates into CASSRTGGTGELFF. This chain links TRBV28 with TRBJ2-2, with D unclear. V was trimmed by 5 bases and J by 4 bases, leaving 11 bases between them. Germline CDR1 reads MDHEN; CDR2 reads SYDVKM. This CDR3 has 14 amino acids. Together with reference TRBV28 and TRBJ2-2, the CDR3 gives the full variable domain: DVKVTQSSRYLVKRTGEKVFLECVQDMDHENMFWYRQDPGLGLRLIYFSYDVKMKEKGDIPEGYSVSREKKERFSLILESASTNQTSMYLCASSRTGGTGELFFGEGSRLTVL.

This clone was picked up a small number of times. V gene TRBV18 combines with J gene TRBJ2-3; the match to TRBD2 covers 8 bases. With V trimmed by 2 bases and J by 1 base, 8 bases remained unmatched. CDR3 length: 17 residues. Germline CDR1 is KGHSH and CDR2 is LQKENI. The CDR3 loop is CASSPGLAGHGTDTQYF. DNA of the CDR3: TGTGCCAGCTCACCAGGGCTAGCGGGTCATGGCACAGATACGCAGTATTTT.

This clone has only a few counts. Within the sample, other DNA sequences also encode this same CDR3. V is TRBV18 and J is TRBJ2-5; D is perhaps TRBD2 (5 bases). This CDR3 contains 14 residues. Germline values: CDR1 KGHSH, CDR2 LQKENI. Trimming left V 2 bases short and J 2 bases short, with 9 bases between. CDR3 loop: CASSPRRGQETQYF. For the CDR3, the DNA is TGTGCCAGCTCACCAAGACGGGGTCAAGAGACCCAGTACTTC.

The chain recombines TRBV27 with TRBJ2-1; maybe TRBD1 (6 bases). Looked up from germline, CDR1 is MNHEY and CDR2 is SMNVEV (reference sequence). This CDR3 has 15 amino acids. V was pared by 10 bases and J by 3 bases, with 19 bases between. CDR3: CATQRDVGGYNEQFF. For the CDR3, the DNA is TGTGCCACACAAAGGGACGTAGGGGGCTACAATGAGCAGTTCTTC.

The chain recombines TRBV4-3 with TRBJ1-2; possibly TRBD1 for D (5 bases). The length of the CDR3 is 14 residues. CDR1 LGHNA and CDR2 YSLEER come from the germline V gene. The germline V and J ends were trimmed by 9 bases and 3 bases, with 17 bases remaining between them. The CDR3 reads CASSPGRADYGYTF. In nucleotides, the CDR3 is TGCGCCAGTTCACCAGGGAGGGCTGACTATGGCTACACCTTC.

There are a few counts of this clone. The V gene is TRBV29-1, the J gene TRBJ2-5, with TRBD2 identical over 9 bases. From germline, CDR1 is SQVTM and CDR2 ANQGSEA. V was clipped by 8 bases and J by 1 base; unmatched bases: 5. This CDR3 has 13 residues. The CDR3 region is CSSSSGAQETQYF. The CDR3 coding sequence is TGCAGCTCATCTAGCGGGGCCCAAGAGACCCAGTACTTC.